Listed below are T cell receptor beta chains from one sample, sequenced in a study of blood T cells in healthy people across ages. A single record per CDR3 protein comes from TCRdb applying MiXCR to the 5' RACE reads. The sample shows 550,000 to 750,000 distinct CDR3 sequences, 21% of them seen only once. Material: blood. The receptors here all came from a man in his 70s in good health. The CDR3 runs from the conserved cysteine through the conserved F or W. A D gene is named only where the DNA matches it firmly. Some rows have no size entry. The others give once, few or many, or a class for an expanded clone.

v_call,clone_size,j_call,d_call,cdr3_aa,cdr3_nt
TRBV29-1,few,TRBJ2-7,TRBD2,CSVDLTSGSNEQYF,TGCAGCGTTGACCTCACTAGCGGGAGCAACGAGCAGTACTTC
TRBV4-3,few,TRBJ2-5,.,CASSQDYTSTQETQYF,TGCGCCAGCAGCCAAGATTATACTAGCACACAAGAGACCCAGTACTTC
TRBV6-5,few,TRBJ1-3,.,CASSGGRSGNTIYF,TGTGCCAGCAGTGGCGGCCGTTCTGGAAACACCATATATTTT
TRBV5-4,many,TRBJ2-1,TRBD2,CASRTSGGWNEQFF,TGTGCCAGCAGAACTAGCGGAGGATGGAATGAGCAGTTCTTC
TRBV28,few,TRBJ2-7,TRBD1,CASSRTGLHEQYF,TGTGCCAGCAGCCGGACAGGGTTACACGAGCAGTACTTC
TRBV6-2/TRBV6-3,few,TRBJ2-7,.,CASSYWQVSSYEQYF,TGTGCCAGCAGTTACTGGCAGGTCAGCTCCTACGAGCAGTACTTC
TRBV3-1,few,TRBJ1-2,TRBD1,CASSHWTGDGYTF,TGTGCCAGCAGCCACTGGACAGGGGATGGCTACACCTTC
TRBV29-1,.,TRBJ2-6,.,CSVVSHAGANVLTF,TGCAGCGTTGTCTCCCACGCGGGGGCCAACGTCCTGACTTTC
TRBV7-2,few,TRBJ2-5,TRBD2,CASSLHGVAGGQETQYF,TGTGCCAGCAGCTTACACGGGGTAGCGGGAGGGCAAGAGACCCAGTACTTC
TRBV29-1,few,TRBJ2-7,TRBD1,CSFTQGSVGEQYF,TGCAGCTTCACACAGGGGAGTGTGGGCGAGCAGTACTTC
TRBV5-1,few,TRBJ2-2,TRBD1,CASSSSGGRELFF,TGCGCCAGCAGTTCCTCAGGGGGCCGGGAGCTGTTTTTT
TRBV29-1,few,TRBJ2-5,TRBD1,CSVGTGGPETQYF,TGCAGCGTTGGGACAGGGGGCCCGGAGACCCAGTACTTC
TRBV5-1,many,TRBJ2-6,.,CASSPPSGANVLTF,TGCGCCAGCAGCCCGCCTTCTGGGGCCAACGTCCTGACTTTC
TRBV2,.,TRBJ1-2,.,CASSEETGKGYGYTF,TGTGCCAGCAGTGAAGAAACAGGGAAGGGCTATGGCTACACCTTC
TRBV20-1,many,TRBJ1-4,TRBD1,CSARAAGTGGGYEKLFF,TGCAGTGCTAGGGCGGCTGGGACAGGGGGCGGTTACGAAAAACTGTTTTTT
TRBV20-1,few,TRBJ1-4,.,CSASRNEKLFF,TGCAGTGCTAGCCGTAATGAAAAACTGTTTTTT
TRBV20-1,few,TRBJ2-3,TRBD1,CSPTDTGGADTQYF,TGCAGCCCCACCGATACAGGGGGTGCAGATACGCAGTATTTT
TRBV29-1,.,TRBJ1-2,TRBD1,CSVGRGTELYHGYTF,TGCAGCGTTGGGCGTGGGACAGAGCTTTATCATGGCTACACCTTC
TRBV5-1,.,TRBJ2-1,TRBD2,CASSLVASGRAKNEQFF,TGCGCCAGCAGCTTGGTAGCTAGCGGGAGGGCCAAGAATGAGCAGTTCTTC
TRBV2,.,TRBJ2-5,TRBD2,CASSDTREAGETQYF,TGTGCCAGCAGTGATACGCGGGAGGCGGGGGAGACCCAGTACTTC
TRBV30,.,TRBJ2-3,.,CAWSVKGGTDTQYF,TGTGCCTGGAGTGTTAAAGGGGGCACAGATACGCAGTATTTT
TRBV14,.,TRBJ2-7,TRBD2,CASSQVEREGLFNEQYF,TGTGCCAGCAGCCAAGTAGAGCGGGAGGGCCTTTTCAACGAGCAGTACTTC
TRBV28,few,TRBJ2-7,.,CASSPVAVAAERYF,TGTGCCAGCAGCCCGGTCGCCGTGGCGGCCGAACGGTACTTC
TRBV4-3,few,TRBJ1-2,.,CASSQGTDPNYGYTF,TGCGCCAGCAGCCAAGGGACCGACCCTAACTATGGCTACACCTTC
TRBV28,once,TRBJ2-7,.,CASSLMSVGAYEQYF,TGTGCCAGCAGTTTGATGTCCGTCGGGGCCTACGAGCAGTACTTC
TRBV20-1,.,TRBJ2-1,TRBD2,CSALRTSGRAGEQFF,TGCAGTGCCCTAAGGACTAGCGGGAGGGCCGGTGAGCAGTTCTTC
TRBV5-5,.,TRBJ2-2,TRBD2,CASRPGLASNTGELFF,TGTGCCAGCAGGCCGGGACTAGCATCGAACACCGGGGAGCTGTTTTTT
TRBV20-1,few,TRBJ2-5,.,CSADRGAGSQETQYF,TGCAGTGCTGACAGGGGAGCGGGAAGCCAAGAGACCCAGTACTTC
TRBV27,many,TRBJ2-5,TRBD1,CASSHRTGGETQYF,TGTGCCAGCAGTCACCGGACAGGGGGGGAGACCCAGTACTTC
TRBV6-5,.,TRBJ1-1,TRBD1,CASSYAGQGRTEAFF,TGTGCCAGCAGTTACGCGGGACAGGGAAGGACTGAAGCTTTCTTT
TRBV2,few,TRBJ2-2,.,CASSEYPMRTGELFF,TGCGCCAGCAGTGAATATCCCATGCGGACCGGGGAGCTGTTTTTT
TRBV20-1,.,TRBJ2-7,TRBD2,CSASGAGTRDYEQYF,TGCAGTGCTAGTGGCGCCGGGACTAGAGACTACGAGCAGTACTTC
TRBV20-1,few,TRBJ2-3,TRBD1,CSALTGVGDTQYF,TGCAGTGCCCTGACAGGGGTCGGAGATACGCAGTATTTT
TRBV5-5,many,TRBJ2-7,TRBD1,CASSLTGGSSYEQYF,TGTGCCAGCAGCTTAACAGGGGGGAGCTCCTACGAGCAGTACTTC
TRBV9,few,TRBJ2-7,TRBD2,CASSVASGGSYEQYF,TGTGCCAGCAGCGTTGCTAGCGGGGGCTCCTACGAGCAGTACTTC
TRBV5-1,few,TRBJ2-7,.,CASSWTPTYEQYF,TGCGCCAGCAGCTGGACACCCACCTACGAGCAGTACTTC
TRBV6-5,.,TRBJ2-7,.,CASSYRDDAGEQYF,TGTGCCAGCAGTTACCGGGACGACGCTGGGGAGCAGTACTTC
TRBV2,few,TRBJ2-7,TRBD2,CASNLAGGYEQYF,TGTGCCAGCAACCTAGCGGGTGGTTACGAGCAGTACTTC
TRBV28,many,TRBJ2-7,TRBD1,CASRSSGQAVYEQYF,TGTGCCAGCAGGTCTTCGGGACAGGCAGTTTACGAGCAGTACTTC
TRBV6-4,few,TRBJ2-1,TRBD2,CASSDRASGTYNEQFF,TGTGCCAGCAGTGACAGGGCTAGCGGGACCTACAATGAGCAGTTCTTC
TRBV11-2,.,TRBJ2-3,TRBD2,CASSLGTSGVRTDTQYF,TGTGCCAGCAGCTTAGGGACTAGCGGGGTGCGTACAGATACGCAGTATTTT
TRBV3-1,few,TRBJ2-5,TRBD2,CASSQMGLAGEETQYF,TGTGCCAGCAGCCAAATGGGACTAGCGGGAGAAGAGACCCAGTACTTC
TRBV29-1,many,TRBJ2-1,.,CSAGTAFNEQFF,TGCAGCGCTGGGACGGCCTTCAATGAGCAGTTCTTC
TRBV28,.,TRBJ2-1,.,CASSLLALAPNEQFF,TGTGCCAGCAGTTTGTTGGCCCTAGCGCCCAATGAGCAGTTCTTC
TRBV20-1,few,TRBJ2-1,.,CSARDQPYNEQFF,TGCAGTGCTAGGGACCAGCCCTACAATGAGCAGTTCTTC
TRBV7-2,.,TRBJ2-3,TRBD2,CASSPSASGGTQYF,TGTGCCAGCAGCCCCTCGGCTAGCGGGGGTACGCAGTATTTT
TRBV15,once,TRBJ2-2,TRBD2,CATSGIKAGGPPTGELFF,TGTGCCACCAGCGGAATTAAAGCGGGAGGGCCCCCAACCGGGGAGCTGTTTTTT
TRBV7-9,few,TRBJ2-3,TRBD1,CASDIPGQSTDTQYF,TGTGCCAGCGACATACCGGGACAGAGCACAGATACGCAGTATTTT
TRBV20-1,few,TRBJ2-5,.,CSAVTHSETQYF,TGCAGTGCTGTTACTCATTCCGAGACCCAGTACTTC
TRBV7-2,few,TRBJ2-7,TRBD2,CASSFIVSGSYEQYF,TGTGCCAGCAGCTTCATCGTTAGCGGGAGCTACGAGCAGTACTTC
TRBV12-5,.,TRBJ2-7,TRBD1,CASGPPRGQSYEQYF,TGTGCTAGTGGTCCACCAAGGGGGCAGTCCTACGAGCAGTACTTC
TRBV5-1,few,TRBJ1-2,TRBD1,CASSSNLTRDRDLATKNYGYTF,TGCGCCAGCAGCTCCAACCTGACCCGGGACAGGGACCTTGCAACTAAAAACTATGGCTACACCTTC
TRBV3-1,many,TRBJ1-5,TRBD1,CASSQGQGNQPQHF,TGTGCCAGCAGCCAAGGACAGGGTAATCAGCCCCAGCATTTT
TRBV20-1,many,TRBJ1-4,TRBD1,CSAAGTGHEKLFF,TGCAGTGCCGCCGGGACAGGGCATGAAAAACTGTTTTTT
TRBV27,many,TRBJ2-7,TRBD1,CASSISGQGSYEQYF,TGTGCCAGCAGTATTTCGGGACAGGGTAGCTACGAGCAGTACTTC
TRBV10-1,many,TRBJ2-7,.,CASSDSLYEQYF,TGCGCCAGCAGTGACTCCCTCTACGAGCAGTACTTC
TRBV5-1,many,TRBJ2-5,.,CASSLGGRQETQYF,TGCGCCAGCAGCTTGGGAGGCCGTCAAGAGACCCAGTACTTC
TRBV3-1,few,TRBJ2-3,.,CASSRHGADTQYF,TGTGCCAGCAGCCGACACGGGGCAGATACGCAGTATTTT